This entry describes one T cell receptor (beta chain). The data are from a study of cytomegalovirus exposure and HLA in healthy donors. Donors counted as nominally healthy when sampled, yet unrecorded immune exposures were likely. The PCR employed 60 Vbeta primers together with 13 Jbeta primers. The table came from immunoSEQ multiplex PCR; TCRdb's copy has only in-frame clones and leaves some out. In the table there are around 120,000 clones, 60% to 85% of which are singletons. This CDR3 region has 15 residues. The V gene lost 6 bases and the J gene lost 1 base, with 15 bases spanning the gap. Germline CDR1 MNHEY, CDR2 SMNVEV (reference sequence).

Material for sequencing was PBMCs. This chain joins TRBV27 and TRBJ1-1; possibly TRBD1 for D (6 bases). The sequence derives from a woman in her forties in good health and CMV-seropositive. As DNA, the CDR3 is TGTGCCAGCAGGCCCATTGGACAGAGGAACACTGAAGCTTTCTTT. It encodes CASRPIGQRNTEAFF.